These 3 T cell receptor beta chains originate from one sample sequenced in a study of regulatory T cells in long-lasting Graves disease. Time point described: newly diagnosed GD, antithyroid drugs for less than 3 months. Extracted PBMC RNA gave rise to the TCR library. Assembly of TCR beta libraries relied on iRepertoire HTBI primers together with Arm-PCR of CDR3 regions. Using its own MiXCR run on the multiplex PCR reads, TCRdb lists one record per CDR3 protein. Found here are about 380,000 distinct CDR3 sequences, 15% to 19% of them singletons; the top ten hold 20% to 25%. The sample in question was peripheral blood mononuclear cells (PBMCs), obtained at new diagnosis, from a patient treated with antithyroid drugs. The receptors here all came from a female donor with Graves disease.

This clonotype was seen at least ten times. This chain connects TRBV14 to TRBJ2-7, with 14 bases lining up with TRBD2. With V trimmed by 4 bases and J by 7 bases, 12 bases remained unmatched. Per the germline V gene, CDR1 is SGHDN and CDR2 is FVKESK. This CDR3 comprises 17 residues. Here the CDR3 DNA reads TGTGCCAGCAGCCGAGACGGACTAGCGGGAGGAGTGGGGGAGCAGTACTTC. Translated, it gives CASSRDGLAGGVGEQYF.

The chain employs TRBV10-3 and TRBJ2-5, with 8 positions matching TRBD2. The germline V gene encodes CDR1 ENHRY and CDR2 SYGVKD. The CDR3 totals 14 residues. V gave up 3 bases and J gave up 5 bases; unmatched junction bases: 5. The DNA of the CDR3 is TGTGCCATCAGTGACTCGGGACTAGGGGAGACCCAGTACTTC. Protein sequence: CAISDSGLGETQYF.

This clonotype was seen more than once but under ten times. This rearrangement joins TRBV20-1 to TRBJ1-5; D is perhaps TRBD1 (6 bases). The germline V gene encodes CDR1 DFQATT and CDR2 SNEGSKA (reference sequence). The CDR3 is 14 amino acids. V lost 2 bases and J lost 1, with 9 bases in between. CDR3 amino acids: CSARRGGSNQPQHF. Here the CDR3 DNA reads TGCAGTGCTAGACGAGGGGGGAGCAATCAGCCCCAGCATTTT.